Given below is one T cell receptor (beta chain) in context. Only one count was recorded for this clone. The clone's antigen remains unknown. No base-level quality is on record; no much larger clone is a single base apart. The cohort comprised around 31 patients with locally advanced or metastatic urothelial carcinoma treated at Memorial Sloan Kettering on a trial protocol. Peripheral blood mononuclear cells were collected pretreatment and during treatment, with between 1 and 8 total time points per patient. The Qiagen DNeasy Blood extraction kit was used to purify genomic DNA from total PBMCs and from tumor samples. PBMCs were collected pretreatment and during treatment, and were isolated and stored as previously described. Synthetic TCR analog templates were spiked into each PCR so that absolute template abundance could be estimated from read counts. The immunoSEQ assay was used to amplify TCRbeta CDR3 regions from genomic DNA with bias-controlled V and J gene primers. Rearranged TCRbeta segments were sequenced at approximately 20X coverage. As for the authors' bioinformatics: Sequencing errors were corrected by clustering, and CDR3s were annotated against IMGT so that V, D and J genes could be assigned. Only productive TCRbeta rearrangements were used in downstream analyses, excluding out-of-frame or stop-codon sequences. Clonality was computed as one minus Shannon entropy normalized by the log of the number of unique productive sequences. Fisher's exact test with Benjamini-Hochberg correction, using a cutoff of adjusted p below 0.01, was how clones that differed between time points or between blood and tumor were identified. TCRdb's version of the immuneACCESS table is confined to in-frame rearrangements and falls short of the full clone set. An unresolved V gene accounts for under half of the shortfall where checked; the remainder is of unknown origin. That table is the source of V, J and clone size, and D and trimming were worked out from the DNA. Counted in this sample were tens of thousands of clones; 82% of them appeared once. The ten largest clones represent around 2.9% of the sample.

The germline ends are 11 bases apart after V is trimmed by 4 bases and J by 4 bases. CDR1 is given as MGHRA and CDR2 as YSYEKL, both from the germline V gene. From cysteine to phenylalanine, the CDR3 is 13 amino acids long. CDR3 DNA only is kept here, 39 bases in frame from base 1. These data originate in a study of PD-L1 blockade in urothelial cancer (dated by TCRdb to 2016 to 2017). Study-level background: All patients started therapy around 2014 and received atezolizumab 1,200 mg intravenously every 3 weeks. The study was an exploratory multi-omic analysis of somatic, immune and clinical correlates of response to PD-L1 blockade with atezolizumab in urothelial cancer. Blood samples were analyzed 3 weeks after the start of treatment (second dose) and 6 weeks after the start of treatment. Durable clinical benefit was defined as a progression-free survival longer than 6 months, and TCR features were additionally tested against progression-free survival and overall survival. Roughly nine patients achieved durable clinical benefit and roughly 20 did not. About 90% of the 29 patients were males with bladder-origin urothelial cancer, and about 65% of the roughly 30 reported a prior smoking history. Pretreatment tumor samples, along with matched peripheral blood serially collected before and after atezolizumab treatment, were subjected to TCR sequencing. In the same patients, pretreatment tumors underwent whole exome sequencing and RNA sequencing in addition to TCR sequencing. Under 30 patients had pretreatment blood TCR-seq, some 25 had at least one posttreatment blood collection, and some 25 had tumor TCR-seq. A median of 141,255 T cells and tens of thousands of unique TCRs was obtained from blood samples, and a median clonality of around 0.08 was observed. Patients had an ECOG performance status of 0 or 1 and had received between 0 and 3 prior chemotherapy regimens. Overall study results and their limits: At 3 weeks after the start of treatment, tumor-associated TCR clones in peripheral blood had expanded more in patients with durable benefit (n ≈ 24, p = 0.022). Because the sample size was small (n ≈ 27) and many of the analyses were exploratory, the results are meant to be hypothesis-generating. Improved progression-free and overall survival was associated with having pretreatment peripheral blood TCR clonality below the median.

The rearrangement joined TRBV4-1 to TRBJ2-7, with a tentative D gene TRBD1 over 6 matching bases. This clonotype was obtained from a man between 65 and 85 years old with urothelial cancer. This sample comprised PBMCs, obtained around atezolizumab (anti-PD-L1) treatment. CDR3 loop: CASSREQGYEQYF. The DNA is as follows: TGCGCCAGCAGCCGCGAACAGGGATACGAGCAGTACTTC.